In its sample, the clone carrying this TCR beta chain was seen a few times. What it binds is not known. The data originate from a study of blood T cells in healthy people across ages. General study points: Age advanced and TCR beta diversity per million T cells fell, roughly linearly.

CDR1 and CDR2 (germline): SGHTA, FQGNSA. CDR3 length: 18 amino acids. The V end lost 1 base, the J end lost 11 bases, and 24 bases lay between the germline ends. Each sample yielded at least 6 micrograms of PBMC total RNA. Sample-barcoded 5' priming and a J-beta primer mix drove a second PCR of about 6 to 11 cycles. MiXCR, run by TCRdb on the 5' RACE reads, gives a single entry per CDR3 protein. The repertoire includes approximately 1.5 million distinct CDR3 sequences, 42% of them detected once, and approximately 4% sits in the top ten. This clonotype was sampled from a woman younger than 30 in good health. The sequenced sample was blood. The chain employs TRBV7-2 and TRBJ1-6; D remains unclear. The CDR3 sequence: CASSLDLAITKRWAPLHF. In nucleotides, the CDR3 is TGTGCCAGCAGCTTAGACCTAGCCATAACAAAAAGGTGGGCACCCCTCCACTTT.